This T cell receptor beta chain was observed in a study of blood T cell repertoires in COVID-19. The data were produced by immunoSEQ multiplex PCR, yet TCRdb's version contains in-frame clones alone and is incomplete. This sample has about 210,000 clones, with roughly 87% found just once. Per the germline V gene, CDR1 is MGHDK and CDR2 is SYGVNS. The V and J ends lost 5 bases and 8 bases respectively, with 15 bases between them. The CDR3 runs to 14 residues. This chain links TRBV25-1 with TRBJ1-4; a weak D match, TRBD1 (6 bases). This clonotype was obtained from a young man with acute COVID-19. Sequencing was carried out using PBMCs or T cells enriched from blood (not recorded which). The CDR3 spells CASSQQGLKEKLFF. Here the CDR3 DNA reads TGTGCCAGCAGTCAACAGGGCTTAAAGGAAAAACTGTTTTTT. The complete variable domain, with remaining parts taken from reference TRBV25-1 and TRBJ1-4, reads EADIYQTPRYLVIGTGKKITLECSQTMGHDKMYWYQQDPGMELHLIHYSYGVNSTEKGDLSSESTVSRIRTEHFPLTLESARPSHTSQYLCASSQQGLKEKLFFGSGTQLSVL.